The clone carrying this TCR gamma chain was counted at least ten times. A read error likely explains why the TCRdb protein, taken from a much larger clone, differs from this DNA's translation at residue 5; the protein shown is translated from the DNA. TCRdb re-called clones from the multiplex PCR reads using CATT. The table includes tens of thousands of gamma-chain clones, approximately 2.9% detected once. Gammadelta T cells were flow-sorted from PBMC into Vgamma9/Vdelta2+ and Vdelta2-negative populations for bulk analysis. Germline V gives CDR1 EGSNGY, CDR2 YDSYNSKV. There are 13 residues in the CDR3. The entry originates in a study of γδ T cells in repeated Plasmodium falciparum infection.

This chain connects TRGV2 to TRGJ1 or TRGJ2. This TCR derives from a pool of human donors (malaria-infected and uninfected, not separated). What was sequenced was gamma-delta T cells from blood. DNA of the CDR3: TGTGCCACCTGGGGCGGGCGTCATTATAAGAAACTCTTT. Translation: CATWGGRHYKKLF.